Below, 3 T cell receptor beta chains from the same sample are listed, as sequenced in a study of PD-L1 blockade in urothelial cancer. The protocol was immunoSEQ multiplex PCR, while the TCRdb copy is restricted to in-frame clones and leaves out a portion. The data hold some 41,000 clones, with about 80% observed a single time. Documented time point: peripheral blood 6 weeks after treatment start. Sequencing used PBMCs, obtained around atezolizumab (anti-PD-L1) treatment. These receptors all stem from a man between 60 and 75 years old with urothelial cancer.

The chain links TRBV5-4 to TRBJ1-2; a weak D match, TRBD1 (5 bases). V was shortened by 0 bases and J by 7 bases, with 13 bases between the two germline ends. The CDR3 covers 14 residues. CDR1 and CDR2 (germline): SGHNT, YYREEE (reference sequence). The CDR3 DNA reads as TGTGCCAGCAGCTTGGATCAGGGTTCTGGTGGCTACACCTTC. Its translation: CASSLDQGSGGYTF. Filled out from reference TRBV5-4 and TRBJ1-2, the complete variable domain reads ETGVTQSPTHLIKTRGQQVTLRCSSQSGHNTVSWYQQALGQGPQFIFQYYREEENGRGNFPPRFSGLQFPNYSSELNVNALELDDSALYLCASSLDQGSGGYTFGSGTRLTVV.

This clone was seen only once. The chain carries TRBV5-1 and TRBJ1-2, with TRBD1 matching 7 bases. The CDR3 extends over 17 amino acids. From germline, CDR1 is SGHRS and CDR2 YFSETQ. Trimming removed 4 bases from V and 1 base from J; junction bases left unmatched: 13. Written as DNA, the CDR3 is TGCGCCAGCAGCCCCCGCCAAATGGGACAGAATAACTATGGCTACACCTTC. This gives the protein CASSPRQMGQNNYGYTF.

The chain joins TRBV28 to TRBJ1-5; 12 bases map to TRBD1. The germline V gene encodes CDR1 MDHEN and CDR2 SYDVKM. Trimming cost V 6 bases and J 5 bases; bases outside gene matches: 8. The CDR3 has 16 residues. DNA for the CDR3: TGTGCCAGCAGGATCGGGACAGGGGGCTCTTATCAGCCCCAGCATTTT. Translated, it gives CASRIGTGGSYQPQHF.